Listed below are T cell receptor beta chains from one sample, sequenced in a study of blood T cell repertoires in COVID-19. Only in-frame clones appear in the TCRdb table, and some are missing; sequencing was by immunoSEQ multiplex PCR. The data hold 160,000 or so clones, with 82% observed a single time. Specimen: peripheral blood. These receptors came from a woman aged 70-85 years with acute or convalescent COVID-19. CDR3s include the opening cysteine and the closing phenylalanine or tryptophan. The D gene is left open where the match is weak. The listing skips clone size in some rows; elsewhere it reads once, few, many or a size class.

TRBJ2-3	.	TRBD2	TRBV6-2/TRBV6-3	16	CASSYRSGSPTDTQYF	TGTGCCAGCAGTTACCGTAGCGGGAGCCCCACAGATACGCAGTATTTT
TRBJ1-4	.	.	TRBV24-1	15	CATRWRPEIKEKLFF	TGTGCCACCCGCTGGAGGCCCGAGATTAAGGAAAAACTGTTTTTT
TRBJ1-4	.	.	TRBV19	15	CASSISAGEGEKLFF	TGTGCCAGTAGTATTTCGGCAGGGGAAGGGGAAAAACTGTTTTTT
TRBJ2-2	.	.	TRBV9	15	CASSLDSRNTGELFF	TGTGCCAGCAGCTTGGACAGTCGAAACACCGGGGAGCTGTTTTTT
TRBJ1-4	.	TRBD1	TRBV28	15	CASSFPGTGREKLFF	TGTGCCAGCAGTTTCCCCGGGACAGGGAGAGAAAAACTGTTTTTT
TRBJ2-7	.	TRBD2	TRBV19	16	CASSSWTSGGSYEQYF	TGTGCCAGTAGTTCCTGGACTAGCGGGGGATCCTACGAGCAGTACTTC
TRBJ1-1	.	TRBD1	TRBV4-1	14	CASSSPTTGGEAFF	TGCGCCAGCAGCAGCCCCACGACAGGGGGCGAAGCTTTCTTT
TRBJ1-1	.	.	TRBV19	16	CASSMVQGGLNTEAFF	TGTGCCAGTAGTATGGTCCAGGGTGGGCTCAACACTGAAGCTTTCTTT
TRBJ1-5	.	TRBD1	TRBV6-5	14	CASSLDRGNQPQHF	TGTGCCAGCAGTTTAGACAGGGGCAATCAGCCCCAGCATTTT
TRBJ2-1	.	.	TRBV7-8	17	CASSLGGGGRNNIEQFF	TGTGCCAGCAGCTTAGGAGGGGGGGGACGCAACAATATTGAGCAGTTCTTC
TRBJ1-1	.	.	TRBV5-6	15	CASSLTGGGDTEAFF	TGTGCCAGCAGCCTCACGGGGGGTGGGGACACTGAAGCTTTCTTT
TRBJ2-2	.	TRBD1	TRBV7-3	15	CASSATGADTGELFF	TGTGCCAGCAGCGCGACAGGGGCGGACACCGGGGAGCTGTTTTTT
TRBJ2-7	.	TRBD2	TRBV19	16	CARRLGTSGRLYEQYF	TGTGCCAGGCGACTAGGGACTAGCGGGAGACTTTACGAGCAGTACTTC
TRBJ2-5	.	.	TRBV2	14	CASTRQGGGETQYF	TGTGCCAGCACCAGACAGGGCGGAGGGGAGACCCAGTACTTC
TRBJ2-5	.	TRBD1	TRBV9	16	CASSGGQGVSSETQYF	TGTGCCAGCAGCGGGGGACAGGGGGTTTCCTCAGAGACCCAGTACTTC
TRBJ1-2	.	TRBD1	TRBV30	14	CAWSVGGGAFGYTF	TGTGCCTGGAGTGTAGGAGGGGGCGCGTTTGGCTACACCTTC
TRBJ2-3	.	TRBD2	TRBV10-1	14	CASSDGGSVHTQYF	TGCGCCAGCAGTGACGGCGGGAGTGTCCATACGCAGTATTTT
TRBJ1-2	.	TRBD1	TRBV28	14	CASRLDRVYNGYTF	TGTGCCAGCAGATTGGACAGGGTTTATAATGGCTACACCTTC
TRBJ2-7	.	TRBD1	TRBV11-3	14	CASSGGQGGDEQYF	TGTGCCAGCAGCGGGGGACAGGGTGGTGACGAGCAGTACTTC
TRBJ1-2	.	TRBD1	TRBV6-5	16	CASSYSDRGDNYGYTF	TGTGCCAGCAGTTACTCTGACAGGGGAGATAACTATGGCTACACCTTC
TRBJ2-1	.	TRBD2	TRBV27	17	CASSPRPGLGTRSEQFF	TGTGCCAGCAGTCCAAGACCGGGACTAGGGACCAGGTCGGAGCAGTTCTTC
TRBJ1-2	.	.	TRBV28	14	CASSLFRGVVGYTF	TGTGCCAGCAGTTTATTTCGCGGGGTTGTTGGCTACACCTTC
TRBJ1-1	.	.	TRBV6-5	12	CASGFMGTEAFF	TGTGCTTCAGGGTTTATGGGCACTGAAGCTTTCTTT
TRBJ2-1	.	TRBD2	TRBV30	12	CALAGGPNEQFF	TGTGCCTTAGCGGGGGGTCCCAATGAGCAGTTCTTC
TRBJ1-5	.	TRBD1	TRBV13	14	CASSSQGRNQPQHF	TGTGCCAGCAGCTCACAGGGGCGCAATCAGCCCCAGCATTTT
TRBJ2-2	.	TRBD2	TRBV30	16	CAWSSRGLAGAGELFF	TGTGCCTGGAGTTCCCGGGGACTAGCGGGGGCCGGGGAGCTGTTTTTT
TRBJ1-1	.	.	TRBV28	14	CASSFYRDISEAFF	TGTGCCAGCAGTTTTTACAGGGACATCTCTGAAGCTTTCTTT
TRBJ1-4	.	TRBD1	TRBV7-6	16	CASSFFGTGANEKLFF	TGTGCCAGCAGCTTCTTCGGGACAGGGGCGAATGAAAAACTGTTTTTT
TRBJ2-7	.	.	TRBV10-2	14	CASSEGRQTYEQYF	TGCGCCAGCAGTGAGGGTCGACAGACCTACGAGCAGTACTTC
TRBJ2-7	.	.	TRBV10-2	13	CASSGERSYEQYF	TGCGCCAGCAGCGGGGAGCGCTCCTACGAGCAGTACTTC
TRBJ2-5	.	.	TRBV18	14	CASSPTLSQETQYF	TGTGCCAGCTCACCAACCCTATCACAAGAGACCCAGTACTTC
TRBJ1-2	.	.	TRBV19	15	CASRGWDITNYGYTF	TGTGCCAGTCGGGGATGGGACATTACTAACTATGGCTACACCTTC
TRBJ1-5	once	TRBD1	TRBV2	16	CASSEAGGGRLRPQHF	TGTGCCAGCAGTGAAGCAGGGGGCGGCCGGTTACGGCCCCAGCATTTT
TRBJ2-5	.	.	TRBV6-1	12	CASSDPRPSQYF	TGTGCCAGCAGTGACCCCCGTCCCTCCCAGTACTTC
TRBJ1-2	.	TRBD1	TRBV3-1/TRBV3-2	15	CASSQSRQGARGYTF	TGTGCCAGCAGCCAATCTCGACAGGGGGCGAGGGGCTACACCTTC
TRBJ1-3	.	.	TRBV9	16	CASSVGNAGAGNTIYF	TGTGCCAGCAGCGTAGGCAACGCAGGGGCGGGAAACACCATATATTTT
TRBJ1-2	.	TRBD1	TRBV10-1	15	CASSPGTGRNYGYTF	TGCGCCAGCAGTCCTGGGACAGGGAGGAACTATGGCTACACCTTC
TRBJ2-1	.	TRBD2	TRBV18	17	CASSRSGGLYSYNEQFF	TGTGCCAGCTCAAGAAGCGGGGGTCTTTACTCCTACAATGAGCAGTTCTTC
TRBJ2-5	.	TRBD2	TRBV6-5	15	CASTLTSGYQETQYF	TGTGCCAGCACTCTGACTAGCGGGTACCAAGAGACCCAGTACTTC
TRBJ1-1	once	TRBD1	TRBV5-5	16	CASSFLRDRGVTEAFF	TGTGCCAGCAGCTTTCTCCGAGACAGGGGAGTTACTGAAGCTTTCTTT
TRBJ2-1	few	TRBD1	TRBV24-1	16	CATSDLQTGGIYEQFF	TGTGCCACCAGTGATTTGCAAACAGGGGGAATCTATGAGCAGTTCTTC
TRBJ1-2	.	.	TRBV30	12	CAWSARVSPHTF	TGTGCCTGGAGTGCCCGTGTATCCCCCCACACCTTC
TRBJ2-3	.	TRBD1	TRBV6-2/TRBV6-3	16	CASSYTRTGMADTQYF	TGTGCCAGCAGTTACACACGGACAGGGATGGCAGATACGCAGTATTTT
TRBJ2-3	.	TRBD1	TRBV24-1	15	CATSDEDRVIDTQYF	TGTGCCACCAGTGACGAGGACAGGGTGATAGATACGCAGTATTTT
TRBJ1-1	.	.	TRBV7-2	16	CASSRFRGGMRTEAFF	TGTGCCAGCAGTAGATTTCGGGGGGGTATGCGGACTGAAGCTTTCTTT
TRBJ1-3	.	.	TRBV30	11	CAWAPSGTIYF	TGTGCCTGGGCCCCCAGCGGGACCATATATTTT
TRBJ2-5	.	TRBD1	TRBV9	14	CASSRRQGQETQYF	TGTGCCAGCAGCAGACGACAGGGACAAGAGACCCAGTACTTC
TRBJ1-1	.	.	TRBV11-2	15	CASSFGQSTNTEAFF	TGTGCCAGCAGCTTCGGACAGTCGACTAACACTGAAGCTTTCTTT
TRBJ2-2	few	.	TRBV7-2	13	CASSLRNTGELFF	TGTGCCAGCAGCCTGCGGAACACCGGGGAGCTGTTTTTT
TRBJ2-1	.	.	TRBV30	11	CAWSTRNEQFF	TGTGCCTGGAGTACCCGGAATGAGCAGTTCTTC
TRBJ2-5	.	TRBD2	TRBV5-6	14	CASSVGAGAETQYF	TGTGCCAGCAGCGTCGGGGCGGGAGCAGAGACCCAGTACTTC
TRBJ1-1	.	TRBD1	TRBV19	14	CASRTQGPNTEAFF	TGTGCCAGCAGGACACAGGGGCCTAACACTGAAGCTTTCTTT
TRBJ1-1	.	.	TRBV30	11	CAWSAFTEAFF	TGTGCCTGGAGTGCTTTCACTGAAGCTTTCTTT
TRBJ2-2	.	TRBD2	TRBV27	13	CASIGGGTGELFF	TGTGCCAGCATTGGGGGGGGCACCGGGGAGCTGTTTTTT
TRBJ2-5	.	.	TRBV28	14	CASSLGQGTETQYF	TGTGCCAGCAGTTTGGGCCAGGGTACCGAGACCCAGTACTTC